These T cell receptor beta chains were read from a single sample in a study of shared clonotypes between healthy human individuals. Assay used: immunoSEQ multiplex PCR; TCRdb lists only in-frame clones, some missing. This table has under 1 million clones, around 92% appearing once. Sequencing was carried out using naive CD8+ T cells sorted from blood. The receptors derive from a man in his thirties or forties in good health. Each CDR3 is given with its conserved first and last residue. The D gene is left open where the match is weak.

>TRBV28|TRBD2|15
CASSLPSGSNYEQYF
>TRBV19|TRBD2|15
CASSIGGRPTDTQYF
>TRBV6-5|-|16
CASSSPAGGGVNEQFF
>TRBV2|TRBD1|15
CASRDRDRRNTEAFF
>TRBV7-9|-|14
CASSSSLLTDTQYF
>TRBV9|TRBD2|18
CASSGPLGLAGVAGELFF
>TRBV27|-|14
CASRPGSLGSEQYF
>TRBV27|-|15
CASSFGGYSNQPQHF
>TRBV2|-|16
CASSELWTDTKTEAFF
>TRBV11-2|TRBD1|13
CASSWTGTPEAFF
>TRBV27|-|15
CASSEMGLANYGYTF
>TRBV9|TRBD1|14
CASTETGTYNEQFF
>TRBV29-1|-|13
CSVLAGTNTEAFF
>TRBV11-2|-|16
CASSLVRGVHTGELFF
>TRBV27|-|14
CASSFFRGNYEQYF